This passage covers 8 T cell receptor beta chains from one sample sequenced in a study of T cell changes during pregnancy in multiple sclerosis. Profiled with immunoSEQ multiplex PCR; TCRdb holds only in-frame clones, not every one. The sample has 85,000 to 100,000 clones, around 94% seen once. The material sequenced was peripheral blood, taken in the first trimester of pregnancy. These receptor sequences come from a female donor with multiple sclerosis, enrolled in a pregnancy study.

The V call is TRBV25-1, the J call TRBJ1-2; D gene ambiguous. The CDR3 is made up of 15 amino acids. CDR1 is MGHDK, CDR2 SYGVNS, per germline. V gave up 1 base and J gave up 4 bases, with 13 bases separating them. CDR3 sequence (DNA): TGTGCCAGCAGTGAATCCCTGGCTGGGAGCTATGGCTACACCTTC. The encoded protein is CASSESLAGSYGYTF.

This chain joins TRBV6-5 and TRBJ1-1; 7 bases map to TRBD1. CDR1 is MNHEY, CDR2 SVGAGI, per germline. This CDR3 spans 14 amino acids. Germline trimming cut 6 bases from V and 1 base from J; bases unmatched to any gene: 5. CDR3 loop: CASRFQGGNTEAFF. The CDR3 DNA sequence: TGTGCCAGCAGATTTCAGGGGGGGAACACTGAAGCTTTCTTT.

The chain carries TRBV6-5 and TRBJ2-7; D is perhaps TRBD2 (6 bases). V was clipped by 0 bases and J by 4 bases, with 7 bases between them. CDR1 is MNHEY, CDR2 SVGAGI, per germline. The CDR3 is 13 residues long. The CDR3 region has the DNA TGTGCCAGCAGTTACTCGGCGGGGTACGAGCAGTACTTC. Translating it yields CASSYSAGYEQYF.

The chain combines TRBV28 with TRBJ2-3; 12 positions match TRBD2. V shed 6 bases, J shed 2 bases, and the junction held 18 bases outside the gene matches. CDR3 length equals 20 residues. Germline V gives CDR1 MDHEN, CDR2 SYDVKM. CDR3 loop: CASSQNGLAGPPNPTDTQYF. CDR3 bases: TGTGCCAGCAGCCAGAACGGACTAGCGGGACCCCCGAATCCCACAGATACGCAGTATTTT.

The V call is TRBV5-1, the J call TRBJ2-7; 10 bases are shared with TRBD1. Germline CDR1 reads SGHRS; CDR2 reads YFSETQ. V trimming: 0 bases; J trimming: 3 bases; junction bases outside the gene matches: 3. This CDR3 is built from 15 residues. CDR3 amino acids: CASSLAGTGVYEQYF. CDR3 in DNA: TGCGCCAGCAGCTTGGCCGGGACAGGGGTCTACGAGCAGTACTTC.

V gene TRBV15 combines with J gene TRBJ2-7, with 7 positions matching TRBD2. Germline loops: CDR1 LNHNV, CDR2 YYDKDF (reference sequence). J gave up 5 bases and V 4 bases, and 14 bases lay outside the gene matches. The CDR3 totals 16 residues. The CDR3 spells CATSIPGGRAFHEQYF. DNA of the CDR3: TGTGCCACCAGCATTCCCGGTGGGAGGGCCTTCCACGAGCAGTACTTC.

V and J are TRBV5-4 and TRBJ2-1; D gene uncertain. The CDR3 extends over 15 amino acids. Deletions cut 0 bases from V and 0 bases from J, with 7 bases between. CDR1 and CDR2 from the germline V gene are SGHNT and YYREEE (reference sequence). The CDR3 DNA reads as TGTGCCAGCAGCTTGGGCGGCTACTCCTACAATGAGCAGTTCTTC. Translated, it gives CASSLGGYSYNEQFF.

The J gene is TRBJ2-7, the V gene TRBV6-5, with a possible D match to TRBD1 (6 bases). Germline loops: CDR1 MNHEY, CDR2 SVGAGI. V lost 6 bases and J 3 bases, leaving 15 bases between the germline ends. CDR3 length: 14 amino acids. CDR3 coding DNA: TGTGCCAGCAGCCGTACAGGGCGCGACTACGAGCAGTACTTC. As protein: CASSRTGRDYEQYF.